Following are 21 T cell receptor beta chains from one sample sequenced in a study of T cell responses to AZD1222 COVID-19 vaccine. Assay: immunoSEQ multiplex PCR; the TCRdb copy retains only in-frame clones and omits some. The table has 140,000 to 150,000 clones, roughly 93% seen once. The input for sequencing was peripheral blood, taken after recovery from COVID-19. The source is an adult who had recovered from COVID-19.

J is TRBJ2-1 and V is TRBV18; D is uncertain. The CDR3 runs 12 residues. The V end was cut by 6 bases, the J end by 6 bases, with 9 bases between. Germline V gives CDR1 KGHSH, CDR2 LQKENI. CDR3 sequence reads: CASSHYLNEQFF. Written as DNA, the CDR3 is TGTGCCAGCTCCCACTACCTCAATGAGCAGTTCTTC.

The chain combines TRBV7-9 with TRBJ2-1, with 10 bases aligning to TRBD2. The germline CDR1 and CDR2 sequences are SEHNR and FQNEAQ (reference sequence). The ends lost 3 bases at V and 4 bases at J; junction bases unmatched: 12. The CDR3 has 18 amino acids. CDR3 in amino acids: CASSFTTSSGRVYNEQFF. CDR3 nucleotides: TGTGCCAGCAGCTTCACCACATCTAGCGGGAGAGTGTACAATGAGCAGTTCTTC.

DNA for the CDR3: TGTGCCAGCAGCGGGCGGGACAGCTTTTACGAGCAGTACTTC. Residues: CASSGRDSFYEQYF. The V gene is TRBV9, the J gene TRBJ2-7; D is perhaps TRBD1 (7 bases). Trimming left V 3 bases short and J 4 bases short, with 14 bases between. The CDR3 length is 14 residues. CDR1 is SGDLS and CDR2 is YYNGEE in the germline V gene.

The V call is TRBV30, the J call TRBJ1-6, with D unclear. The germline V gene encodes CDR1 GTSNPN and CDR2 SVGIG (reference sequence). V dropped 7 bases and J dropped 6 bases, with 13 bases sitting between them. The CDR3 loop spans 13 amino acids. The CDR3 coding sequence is TGTGCCTATAACATTGCGGGTAATTCACCCCTCCACTTT. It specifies CAYNIAGNSPLHF. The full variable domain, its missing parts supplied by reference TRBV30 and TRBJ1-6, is SQTIHQWPATLVQPVGSPLSLECTVEGTSNPNLYWYRQAAGRGLQLLFYSVGIGQISSEVPQNLSASRPQDRQFILSSKKLLLSDSGFYLCAYNIAGNSPLHFGNGTRLTVT.

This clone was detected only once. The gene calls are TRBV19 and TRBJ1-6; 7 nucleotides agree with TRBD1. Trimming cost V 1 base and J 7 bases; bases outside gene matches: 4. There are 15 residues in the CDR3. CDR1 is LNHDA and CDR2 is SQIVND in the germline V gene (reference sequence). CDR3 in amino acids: CASSIAQGRNSPLHF. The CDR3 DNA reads TGTGCCAGTAGTATAGCACAGGGGAGGAATTCACCCCTCCACTTT.

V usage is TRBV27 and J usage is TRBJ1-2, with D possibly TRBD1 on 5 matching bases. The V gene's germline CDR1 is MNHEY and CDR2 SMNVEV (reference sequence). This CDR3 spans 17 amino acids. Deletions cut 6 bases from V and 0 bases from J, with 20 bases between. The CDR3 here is CASSLGGGNVPNYGYTF. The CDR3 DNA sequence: TGTGCCAGCAGCCTCGGGGGGGGGAACGTCCCTAACTATGGCTACACCTTC.

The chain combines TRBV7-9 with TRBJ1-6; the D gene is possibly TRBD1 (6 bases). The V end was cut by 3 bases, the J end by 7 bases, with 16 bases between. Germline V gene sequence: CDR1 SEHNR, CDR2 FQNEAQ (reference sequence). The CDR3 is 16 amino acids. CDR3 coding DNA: TGTGCCAGCAGCTTCCAGCAGGGGCCGGGAAATTCACCCCTCCACTTT. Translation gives CASSFQQGPGNSPLHF.

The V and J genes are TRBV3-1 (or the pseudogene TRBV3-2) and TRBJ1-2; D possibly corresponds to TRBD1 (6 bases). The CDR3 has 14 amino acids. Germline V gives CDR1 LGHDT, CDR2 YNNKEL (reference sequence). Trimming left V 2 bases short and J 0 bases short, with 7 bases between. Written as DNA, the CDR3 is TGTGCCAGCAGCCAACAGGGGACTAACTATGGCTACACCTTC. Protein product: CASSQQGTNYGYTF.

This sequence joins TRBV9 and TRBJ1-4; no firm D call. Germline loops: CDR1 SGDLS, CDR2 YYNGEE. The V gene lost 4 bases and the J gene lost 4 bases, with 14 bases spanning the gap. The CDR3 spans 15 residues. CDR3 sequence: CASSPRSGYNEKLFF. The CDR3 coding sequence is TGTGCCAGCAGCCCTCGGTCAGGTTATAATGAAAAACTGTTTTTT.

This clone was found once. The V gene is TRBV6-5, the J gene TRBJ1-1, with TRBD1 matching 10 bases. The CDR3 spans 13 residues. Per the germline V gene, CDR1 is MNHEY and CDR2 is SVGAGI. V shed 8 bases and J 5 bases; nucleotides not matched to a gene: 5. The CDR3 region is CASRQGAGTEAFF. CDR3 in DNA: TGTGCCAGCCGACAGGGGGCGGGGACTGAAGCTTTCTTT.

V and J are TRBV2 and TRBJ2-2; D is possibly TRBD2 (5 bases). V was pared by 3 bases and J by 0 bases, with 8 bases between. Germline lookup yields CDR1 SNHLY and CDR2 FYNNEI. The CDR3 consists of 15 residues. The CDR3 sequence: CASSEWTPNTGELFF. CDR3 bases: TGTGCCAGCAGTGAGTGGACTCCGAACACCGGGGAGCTGTTTTTT.

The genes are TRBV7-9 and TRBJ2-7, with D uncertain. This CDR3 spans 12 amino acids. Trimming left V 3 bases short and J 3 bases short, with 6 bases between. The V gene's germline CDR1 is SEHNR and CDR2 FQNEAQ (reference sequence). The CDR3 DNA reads TGTGCCAGCAGCTTTGACATCTACGAGCAGTACTTC. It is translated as CASSFDIYEQYF.

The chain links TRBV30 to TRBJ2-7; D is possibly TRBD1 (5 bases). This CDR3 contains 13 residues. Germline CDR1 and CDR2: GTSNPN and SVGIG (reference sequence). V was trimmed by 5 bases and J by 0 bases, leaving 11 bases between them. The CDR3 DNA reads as TGTGCCTGGGGGGCCCTTAGCTCCTACGAGCAGTACTTC. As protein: CAWGALSSYEQYF.

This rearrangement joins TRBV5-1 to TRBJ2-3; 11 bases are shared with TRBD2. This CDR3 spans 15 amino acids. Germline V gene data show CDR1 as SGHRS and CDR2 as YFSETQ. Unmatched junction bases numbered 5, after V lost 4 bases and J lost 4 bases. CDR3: CASSRLAGGSDTQYF. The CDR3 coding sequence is TGCGCCAGCAGCCGGCTAGCGGGAGGATCAGATACGCAGTATTTT.

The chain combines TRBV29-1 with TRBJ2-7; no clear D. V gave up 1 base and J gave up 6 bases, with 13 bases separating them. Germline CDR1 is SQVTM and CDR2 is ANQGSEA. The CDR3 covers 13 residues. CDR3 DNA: TGCAGCGTTGAAGCCACTACACGTTCCGAGCAGTACTTC. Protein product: CSVEATTRSEQYF.

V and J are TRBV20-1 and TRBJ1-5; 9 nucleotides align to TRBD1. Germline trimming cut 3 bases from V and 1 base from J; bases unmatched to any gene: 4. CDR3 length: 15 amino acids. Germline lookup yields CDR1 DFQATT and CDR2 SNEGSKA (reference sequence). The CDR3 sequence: CSASGTGGSNQPQHF. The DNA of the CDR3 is TGCAGTGCTAGTGGAACAGGGGGCAGCAATCAGCCCCAGCATTTT.

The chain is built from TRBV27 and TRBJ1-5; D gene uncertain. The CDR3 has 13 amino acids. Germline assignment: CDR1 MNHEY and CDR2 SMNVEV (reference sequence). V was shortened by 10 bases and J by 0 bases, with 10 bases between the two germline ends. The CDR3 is CATRQHSNQPQHF. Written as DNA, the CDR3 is TGTGCCACCCGGCAGCATAGCAATCAGCCCCAGCATTTT.

The CDR3, as DNA: TGTGCCAGCAGCGTAGAGATCTCCGGGACGAGGCAGTTCTTC. Translation gives CASSVEISGTRQFF. The J gene is TRBJ2-1, the V gene TRBV9, with D perhaps being TRBD1 or TRBD2 (5 bases each). This CDR3 has 14 residues. Germline V lookup: CDR1 SGDLS, CDR2 YYNGEE. V was shortened by 0 bases and J by 12 bases, with 16 bases between the two germline ends.

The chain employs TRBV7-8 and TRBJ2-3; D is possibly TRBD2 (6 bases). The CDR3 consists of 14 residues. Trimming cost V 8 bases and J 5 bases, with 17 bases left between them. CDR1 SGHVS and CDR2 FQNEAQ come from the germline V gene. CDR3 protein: CASRGWTNLDTQYF. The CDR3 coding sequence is TGTGCCAGCCGCGGGTGGACTAATTTAGATACGCAGTATTTT. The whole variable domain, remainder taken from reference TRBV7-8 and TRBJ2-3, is GAGVSQSPRYKVAKRGQDVALRCDPISGHVSLFWYQQALGQGPEFLTYFQNEAQLDKSGLPSDRFFAERPEGSVSTLKIQRTQQEDSAVYLCASRGWTNLDTQYFGPGTRLTVL.

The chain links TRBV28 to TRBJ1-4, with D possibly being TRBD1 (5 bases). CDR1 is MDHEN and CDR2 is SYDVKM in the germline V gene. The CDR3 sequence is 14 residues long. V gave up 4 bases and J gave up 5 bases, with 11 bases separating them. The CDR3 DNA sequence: TGTGCCAGCAGTTCAGGGAAGGGGAATGAAAAACTGTTTTTT. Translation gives CASSSGKGNEKLFF.

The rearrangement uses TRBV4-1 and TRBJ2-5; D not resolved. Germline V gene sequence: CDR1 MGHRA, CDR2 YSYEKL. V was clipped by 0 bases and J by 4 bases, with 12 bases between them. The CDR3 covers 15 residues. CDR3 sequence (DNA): TGCGCCAGCAGCCAAGATGGCTTAATCCGAGAGACCCAGTACTTC. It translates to CASSQDGLIRETQYF.